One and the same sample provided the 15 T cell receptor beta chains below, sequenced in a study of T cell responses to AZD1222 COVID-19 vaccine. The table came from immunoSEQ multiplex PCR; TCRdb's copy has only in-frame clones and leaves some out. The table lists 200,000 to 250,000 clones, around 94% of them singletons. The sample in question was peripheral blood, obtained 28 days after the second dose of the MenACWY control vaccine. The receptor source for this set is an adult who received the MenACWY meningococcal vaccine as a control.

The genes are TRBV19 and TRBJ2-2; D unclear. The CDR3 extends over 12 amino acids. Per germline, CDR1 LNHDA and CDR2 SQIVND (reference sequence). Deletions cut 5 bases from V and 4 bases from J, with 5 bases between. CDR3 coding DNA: TGTGCCAGTAGTGTGCCCACCGGGGAGCTGTTTTTT. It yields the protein CASSVPTGELFF.

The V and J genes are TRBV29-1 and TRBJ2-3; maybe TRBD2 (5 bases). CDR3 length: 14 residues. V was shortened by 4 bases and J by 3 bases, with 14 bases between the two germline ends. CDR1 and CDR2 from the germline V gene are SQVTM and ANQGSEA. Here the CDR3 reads CSVAWRLRTDTQYF. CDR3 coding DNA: TGCAGCGTTGCCTGGAGGCTGAGGACAGATACGCAGTATTTT.

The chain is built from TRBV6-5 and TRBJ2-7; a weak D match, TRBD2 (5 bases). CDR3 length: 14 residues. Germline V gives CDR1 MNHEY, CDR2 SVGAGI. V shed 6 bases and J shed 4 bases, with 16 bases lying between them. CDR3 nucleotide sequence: TGTGCCAGCAGCGGGGATCACTACCGGTACGAGCAGTACTTC. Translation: CASSGDHYRYEQYF.

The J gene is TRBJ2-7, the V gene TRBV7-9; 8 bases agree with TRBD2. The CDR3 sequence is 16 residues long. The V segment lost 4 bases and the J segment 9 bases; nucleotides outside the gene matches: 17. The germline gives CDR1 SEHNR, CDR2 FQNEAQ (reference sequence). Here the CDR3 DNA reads TGTGCCAGCAGCTCCAAGACGGGGGCGGGAGGCCAGGTGCAGTACTTC. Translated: CASSSKTGAGGQVQYF.

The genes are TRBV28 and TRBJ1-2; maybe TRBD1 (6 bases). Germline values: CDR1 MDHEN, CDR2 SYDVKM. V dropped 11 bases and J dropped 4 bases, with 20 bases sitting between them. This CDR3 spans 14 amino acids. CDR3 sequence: CAASSGETGYGYTF. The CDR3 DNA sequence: TGTGCCGCCAGTTCAGGGGAGACTGGCTATGGCTACACCTTC.

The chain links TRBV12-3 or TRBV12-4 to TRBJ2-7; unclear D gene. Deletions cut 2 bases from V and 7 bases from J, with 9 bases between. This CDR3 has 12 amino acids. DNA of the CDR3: TGTGCCAGCAGTTTATCCTGGAGAGAGCAGTACTTC. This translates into CASSLSWREQYF.

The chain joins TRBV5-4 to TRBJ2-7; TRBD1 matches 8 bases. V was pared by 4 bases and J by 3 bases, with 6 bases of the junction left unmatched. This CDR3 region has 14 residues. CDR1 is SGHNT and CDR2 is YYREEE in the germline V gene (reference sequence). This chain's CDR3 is CASSRDRRVYEQYF. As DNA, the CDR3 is TGTGCCAGCAGCCGGGACAGGCGGGTCTACGAGCAGTACTTC.

The chain's CDR3 is CAWSVQLAGTGTGELFF. In DNA form, the CDR3 reads TGTGCCTGGAGTGTACAGTTGGCAGGGACCGGCACCGGGGAGCTGTTTTTT. V usage is TRBV30 and J usage is TRBJ2-2; the D gene could be TRBD1 or TRBD2 (5 bases each). The length of the CDR3 is 17 residues. Trimming left V 0 bases short and J 4 bases short, with 18 bases between. Looked up from germline, CDR1 is GTSNPN and CDR2 is SVGIG (reference sequence).

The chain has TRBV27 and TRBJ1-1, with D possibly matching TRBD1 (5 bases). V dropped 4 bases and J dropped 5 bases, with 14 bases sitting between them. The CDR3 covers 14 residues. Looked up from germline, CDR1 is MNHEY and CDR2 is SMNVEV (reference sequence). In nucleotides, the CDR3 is TGTGCCAGCAGTTCCCGGGACGGCAATACTGAAGCTTTCTTT. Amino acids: CASSSRDGNTEAFF.

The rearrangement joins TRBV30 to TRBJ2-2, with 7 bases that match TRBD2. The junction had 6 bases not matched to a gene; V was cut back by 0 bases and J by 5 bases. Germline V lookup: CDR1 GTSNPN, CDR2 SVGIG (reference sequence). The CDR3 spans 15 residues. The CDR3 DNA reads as TGTGCCTGGAGTGTAGTACGGGGGGTTACCGGGGAGCTGTTTTTT. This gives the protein CAWSVVRGVTGELFF.

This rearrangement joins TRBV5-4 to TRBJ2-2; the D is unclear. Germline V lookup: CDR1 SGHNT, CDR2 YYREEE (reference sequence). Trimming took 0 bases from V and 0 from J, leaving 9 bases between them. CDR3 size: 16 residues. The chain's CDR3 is CASSLGQDANTGELFF. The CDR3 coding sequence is TGTGCCAGCAGCTTGGGACAAGACGCGAACACCGGGGAGCTGTTTTTT.

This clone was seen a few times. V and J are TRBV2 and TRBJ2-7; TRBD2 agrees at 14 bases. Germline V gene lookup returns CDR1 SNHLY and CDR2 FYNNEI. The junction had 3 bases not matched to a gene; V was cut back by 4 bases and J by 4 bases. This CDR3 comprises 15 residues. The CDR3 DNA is TGTGCCAGCAGTGGACTAGCGGGAGGGTTGTACGAGCAGTACTTC. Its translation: CASSGLAGGLYEQYF.

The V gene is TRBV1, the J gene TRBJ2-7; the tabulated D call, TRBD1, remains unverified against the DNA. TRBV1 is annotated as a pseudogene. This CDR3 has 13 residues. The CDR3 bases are TGCACCAGCACCCAGGACAGGGTCTACGAGCAGTACTTC. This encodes CTSTQDRVYEQYF.

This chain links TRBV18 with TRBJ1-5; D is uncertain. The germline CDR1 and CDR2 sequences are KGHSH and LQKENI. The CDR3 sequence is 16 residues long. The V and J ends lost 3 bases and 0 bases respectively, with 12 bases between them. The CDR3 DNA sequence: TGTGCCAGCTCACCGAATAGGGCTATTAGCAATCAGCCCCAGCATTTT. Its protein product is CASSPNRAISNQPQHF.

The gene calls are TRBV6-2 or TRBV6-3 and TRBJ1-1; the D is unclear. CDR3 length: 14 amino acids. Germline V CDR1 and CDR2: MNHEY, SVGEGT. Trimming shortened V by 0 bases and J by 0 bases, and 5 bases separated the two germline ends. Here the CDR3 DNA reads TGTGCCAGCAGTTACTCTATGATGAACACTGAAGCTTTCTTT. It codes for CASSYSMMNTEAFF.